Each of the 27 T cell receptor beta chains below was sequenced from the same sample in a study of beta chain features in type 1 diabetes (dated by TCRdb to 2017 to 2018). Library creation used the immunoSEQ multiplex PCR assay. The entire amount of isolated RNA was reverse transcribed using the High Capacity cDNA Reverse Transcription Kit, so the sequenced TCRB transcripts were expressed ones. Imported from immuneACCESS, the table was reduced by TCRdb to in-frame sequences with V and J called. These copies leave out some clones; in studies compared against another copy, an unresolved V gene accounts for under half, and the cause of the remainder is not known. This sample lists around 340,000 clones; about 19% were detected once. Around 0.045% of the sample is taken by the ten largest. The specimen was naive CD4+ T cells from blood. Read against the paper, the sample's cell subset or site label means: true naive CD4+ T cells. The receptors shown here come from a woman aged 18-29 years in good health.

This chain uses TRBV14 with TRBJ2-5; maybe TRBD2 (5 bases). Germline CDR1 is SGHDN and CDR2 is FVKESK. The CDR3 totals 14 residues. Trimming removed 4 bases at V and 5 bases at J, with 14 bases between. CDR3 residues: CASSPRRALETQYF. CDR3 coding DNA: TGTGCCAGCAGCCCACGGCGGGCCCTGGAGACCCAGTACTTC.

This clone was picked up a small number of times. The chain links TRBV18 to TRBJ2-3; 8 bases align to TRBD2. The germline V gene has CDR1 KGHSH and CDR2 LQKENI. The junction had 5 bases not matched to a gene; V was cut back by 1 base and J by 2 bases. The CDR3 is 16 residues long. The CDR3 reads CASSPLISGNTDTQYF. The CDR3 DNA sequence: TGTGCCAGCTCACCACTGATTAGCGGGAACACAGATACGCAGTATTTT.

This chain uses TRBV27 with TRBJ1-2, with 7 bases matching TRBD1. The germline V gene encodes CDR1 MNHEY and CDR2 SMNVEV (reference sequence). The V gene end was trimmed by 5 bases and the J gene end by 6 bases; junction bases not matched to a gene: 6. The CDR3 runs to 13 residues. CDR3 loop: CASSPTGLDGYTF. The CDR3 DNA reads as TGTGCCAGCAGTCCGACAGGGCTGGATGGCTACACCTTC.

This clone was observed a few times. The V gene is TRBV7-2, the J gene TRBJ2-7, with D possibly TRBD1 on 7 matching bases. Between the trimmed V and J ends, which lost 1 base and 2 bases, there was a span of 12 bases. Germline-derived CDR1 and CDR2 are SGHTA and FQGNSA. CDR3 size: 15 residues. CDR3 loop: CASSLGGTVAYEQYF. For the CDR3, the DNA is TGTGCCAGCAGCTTAGGCGGGACAGTAGCCTACGAGCAGTACTTC.

This clone was detected only a few times. The V gene is TRBV6-6, the J gene TRBJ1-1; a possible D gene is TRBD1 (5 bases). The CDR3 covers 13 residues. From germline, CDR1 is MNHNY and CDR2 SVGAGI (reference sequence). V gave up 8 bases and J gave up 1 base, with 11 bases separating them. CDR3 coding DNA: TGTGCCAGCGTTAAAACAGGGAACACTGAAGCTTTCTTT. Its protein product is CASVKTGNTEAFF.

The chain links TRBV29-1 to TRBJ1-1; 9 bases align to TRBD1. V shed 6 bases, J shed 5 bases, and the junction held 7 bases outside the gene matches. The germline CDR1 and CDR2 sequences are SQVTM and ANQGSEA. This CDR3 has 13 residues. In DNA form, the CDR3 reads TGCAGCGTGGGAGACAGGGGGAGGACTGAAGCTTTCTTT. Encoded protein: CSVGDRGRTEAFF. Full variable domain (missing parts from reference TRBV29-1 and TRBJ1-1): SAVISQKPSRDICQRGTSLTIQCQVDSQVTMMFWYRQQPGQSLTLIATANQGSEATYESGFVIDKFPISRPNLTFSTLTVSNMSPEDSSIYLCSVGDRGRTEAFFGQGTRLTVV.

The chain links TRBV18 to TRBJ2-3, with 11 nucleotides matching TRBD1. With 3 bases clipped from V and 1 base from J, the junction kept 6 bases outside the gene matches. In germline, CDR1 is KGHSH, CDR2 LQKENI. CDR3 length: 17 residues. For the CDR3, the DNA is TGTGCCAGCTCACCTGGGACAGGGGGTGAGGGCACAGATACGCAGTATTTT. Translating gives CASSPGTGGEGTDTQYF.

This clone was seen only a few times. The V gene is TRBV5-6, the J gene TRBJ1-4; 8 positions match TRBD1. The CDR3 spans 16 residues. V dropped 2 bases and J dropped 8; count of bases not matched to a gene: 11. Germline loops: CDR1 SGHDT, CDR2 YYEEEE. The CDR3 DNA is TGTGCCAGCAGCTTCTTTCGCGGACAGGGAGGCGAAAAACTGTTTTTT. Encoded protein: CASSFFRGQGGEKLFF.

This chain connects TRBV18 to TRBJ2-7; the D gene is possibly TRBD2 (5 bases). Germline V gene lookup returns CDR1 KGHSH and CDR2 LQKENI. CDR3 length equals 13 residues. Trimming removed 3 bases at V and 6 bases at J, with 12 bases between. The CDR3: CASSPDLTIEQYF. The CDR3 nucleotides are TGTGCCAGCTCACCGGACTTAACTATCGAGCAGTACTTC.

The gene calls are TRBV5-6 and TRBJ2-3; 7 bases agree with TRBD2. Germline CDR1 reads SGHDT; CDR2 reads YYEEEE. The CDR3 contains 13 residues. After removal of 4 bases from V and 7 bases from J, the junction contained 6 bases not matched to a gene. As DNA, the CDR3 is TGTGCCAGCAGCCTTGGACTAGACAATACGCAGTATTTT. It specifies CASSLGLDNTQYF.

V usage is TRBV11-2 and J usage is TRBJ2-1, with 7 nucleotides matching TRBD2. Germline V gives CDR1 SGHAT, CDR2 FQNNGV. The CDR3 totals 15 residues. Germline trimming cut 4 bases from V and 5 bases from J; bases unmatched to any gene: 8. The CDR3: CASSWGGTTNNEQFF. The CDR3 DNA sequence: TGTGCCAGCAGCTGGGGAGGGACTACCAACAATGAGCAGTTCTTC.

There are a few counts of this clone. The V gene is TRBV29-1, the J gene TRBJ1-2, with TRBD1 identical over 7 bases. Losses at the gene ends were 5 bases for V and 2 bases for J; bases not matched to a gene: 5. This CDR3 spans 13 amino acids. Germline loops: CDR1 SQVTM, CDR2 ANQGSEA. The CDR3 region is CSVRDRGNYGYTF. In nucleotides, the CDR3 is TGCAGCGTTAGGGACAGAGGGAACTATGGCTACACCTTC. The full variable domain, rest sourced from reference TRBV29-1 and TRBJ1-2, is SAVISQKPSRDICQRGTSLTIQCQVDSQVTMMFWYRQQPGQSLTLIATANQGSEATYESGFVIDKFPISRPNLTFSTLTVSNMSPEDSSIYLCSVRDRGNYGYTFGSGTRLTVV.

V gene TRBV7-9 combines with J gene TRBJ2-7; TRBD1 aligns across 9 bases. The CDR3 contains 13 residues. Germline V lookup: CDR1 SEHNR, CDR2 FQNEAQ (reference sequence). Trimming took 11 bases from V and 4 from J; bases not matched to a gene: 9. The CDR3 loop reads CACDTGGNYEQYF. The DNA of the CDR3 is TGTGCCTGCGACACAGGGGGCAATTACGAGCAGTACTTC. The full variable domain, rest sourced from reference TRBV7-9 and TRBJ2-7, is DTGVSQNPRHKITKRGQNVTFRCDPISEHNRLYWYRQTLGQGPEFLTYFQNEAQLEKSRLLSDRFSAERPKGSFSTLEIQRTEQGDSAMYLCACDTGGNYEQYFGPGTRLTVT.

The chain has TRBV28 and TRBJ2-7; 9 bases map to TRBD1. Germline-derived CDR1 and CDR2 are MDHEN and SYDVKM. The CDR3 has 15 residues. The V gene end was trimmed by 5 bases and the J gene end by 5 bases; junction bases not matched to a gene: 10. The CDR3 here is CASSPWGQGRHEQYF. The CDR3 DNA is TGTGCCAGCAGTCCTTGGGGACAGGGACGGCACGAGCAGTACTTC.

The chain recombines TRBV27 with TRBJ2-1, with 10 bases fitting TRBD2. Germline CDR1 is MNHEY and CDR2 is SMNVEV (reference sequence). The CDR3 runs 13 residues. V lost 6 bases and J lost 8; bases outside the gene matches: 4. The CDR3 loop reads CASRASGSDEQFF. In nucleotides, the CDR3 is TGTGCCAGCAGAGCTAGCGGGAGCGATGAGCAGTTCTTC.

The rearrangement uses TRBV5-1 and TRBJ1-1; no clear D gene. Germline V lookup: CDR1 SGHRS, CDR2 YFSETQ. Trimming removed 0 bases at V and 4 bases at J, with 13 bases between. CDR3 size: 15 residues. CDR3 nucleotides: TGCGCCAGCAGCTTGGTCGGGGAATCGGGCACTGAAGCTTTCTTT. It codes for CASSLVGESGTEAFF.

V and J are TRBV4-1 and TRBJ1-1; tentatively, D is TRBD1 (5 bases). This CDR3 is 14 amino acids long. Germline CDR1 is MGHRA and CDR2 is YSYEKL. Trimming removed 0 bases from V and 4 bases from J, with 9 bases in between. Here the CDR3 reads CASSQDDGGTEAFF. The CDR3 DNA reads TGCGCCAGCAGCCAAGATGACGGGGGCACTGAAGCTTTCTTT.

This clone was seen a handful of times. The chain combines TRBV19 with TRBJ2-7; TRBD1 agrees at 7 bases. The CDR3 is made up of 13 amino acids. J was trimmed by 2 bases and V by 4 bases; bases with no gene match: 2. Germline CDR1 LNHDA, CDR2 SQIVND (reference sequence). CDR3 loop: CASSRDSPYEQYF. CDR3 in DNA: TGTGCCAGTAGTAGGGACAGTCCCTACGAGCAGTACTTC.

This clone was counted a few times. The genes are TRBV7-9 and TRBJ1-4; D call uncertain. From germline, CDR1 is SEHNR and CDR2 FQNEAQ (reference sequence). The CDR3 covers 15 residues. Trimming removed 5 bases from V and 0 bases from J, with 10 bases in between. CDR3 coding DNA: TGTGCCAGCAGCCCCCGGGAGCCAACTAATGAAAAACTGTTTTTT. Translation: CASSPREPTNEKLFF.

J is TRBJ2-2 and V is TRBV11-2; D not resolved. The CDR3 spans 12 residues. The V gene's germline CDR1 is SGHAT and CDR2 FQNNGV. The ends were cut back, 1 base at V and 16 bases at J, with 13 bases in the middle. Here the CDR3 DNA reads TGTGCCAGCAGCTTAGTTGGTCTACAGTGGTTTTTT. It translates to CASSLVGLQWFF. The full variable domain, with the rest looked up from reference TRBV11-2 and TRBJ2-2, is EAGVAQSPRYKIIEKRQSVAFWCNPISGHATLYWYQQILGQGPKLLIQFQNNGVVDDSQLPKDRFSAERLKGVDSTLKIQPAKLEDSAVYLCASSLVGLQWFFGEGSRLTVL.

The table lists this clone with a few counts. The V gene is TRBV13, the J gene TRBJ1-4; TRBD1 agrees at 7 bases. After removal of 4 bases from V and 8 bases from J, the junction contained 10 bases not matched to a gene. From germline, CDR1 is PRHDT and CDR2 FYEKMQ (reference sequence). The CDR3 has 15 amino acids. CDR3 sequence reads: CASSYRQGFSEKLFF. The CDR3 coding sequence is TGTGCCAGCAGCTACAGACAGGGTTTTTCAGAAAAACTGTTTTTT.

This clone was counted a few times. The J gene is TRBJ2-1, the V gene TRBV4-1; TRBD2 agrees at 12 bases. The ends lost 3 bases at V and 7 bases at J; junction bases unmatched: 7. Germline CDR1 and CDR2: MGHRA and YSYEKL. CDR3 length equals 16 residues. The CDR3 is CASSQGPTSGRNEQFF. The CDR3 nucleotides are TGCGCCAGCAGCCAGGGGCCGACTAGCGGGAGAAATGAGCAGTTCTTC.

The chain couples TRBV18 to TRBJ2-3; the match to TRBD2 covers 14 bases. The CDR3 is made up of 19 amino acids. With V trimmed by 0 bases and J by 2 bases, 7 bases remained unmatched. Germline lookup yields CDR1 KGHSH and CDR2 LQKENI. The DNA of the CDR3 is TGTGCCAGCTCACCACCGGGACTAGCGGGGGCCTATAACACAGATACGCAGTATTTT. Encoded protein: CASSPPGLAGAYNTDTQYF.

The CDR3 sequence: CASSRTRQGSTEAFF. The DNA of the CDR3 is TGTGCCAGCAGCCGAACGCGACAGGGGAGCACTGAAGCTTTCTTT. The rearrangement links TRBV7-9 to TRBJ1-1; 8 bases align to TRBD1. CDR1 and CDR2 from the germline V gene are SEHNR and FQNEAQ (reference sequence). The CDR3 length is 15 residues. The V segment lost 5 bases and the J segment 4 bases; nucleotides outside the gene matches: 9.

This chain connects TRBV6-6 to TRBJ2-5; 8 bases agree with TRBD2. CDR1 and CDR2 from the germline V gene are MNHNY and SVGAGI (reference sequence). Trimming took 4 bases from V and 2 from J; bases not matched to a gene: 9. This CDR3 contains 16 residues. The CDR3 spells CASSSPDSGAQETQYF. DNA of the CDR3: TGTGCCAGCAGTTCCCCGGATAGCGGGGCTCAAGAGACCCAGTACTTC.

This clone has a count of ten or more. The rearrangement uses TRBV23-1 and TRBJ2-1, with D possibly matching TRBD1 (6 bases). TRBV23-1 counts as an open reading frame of uncertain function. CDR3 length equals 15 residues. Trimming removed 0 bases from V and 5 bases from J, with 11 bases in between. CDR3 sequence: CASSQSARGHNEQFF. As DNA, the CDR3 is TGCGCCAGCAGTCAATCGGCCAGGGGTCACAATGAGCAGTTCTTC.

This chain links TRBV7-9 with TRBJ2-2, with D possibly matching TRBD2 (7 bases). V dropped 5 bases and J dropped 3 bases, with 10 bases sitting between them. This CDR3 has 14 residues. The germline CDR1 and CDR2 sequences are SEHNR and FQNEAQ (reference sequence). CDR3 nucleotides: TGTGCCAGCAGCCCCGGGGGGCACACCGGGGAGCTGTTTTTT. Translated: CASSPGGHTGELFF.